Shown below are 22 T cell receptor beta chains from a single sample sequenced in a study of identical twins. TCRdb redid the calling of the 5' RACE reads with MiXCR, one entry per CDR3 protein. This table has around 570,000 distinct CDR3 sequences, 9.6% appearing once. This sample also belongs to another study, concerning yellow fever vaccine responses in identical twins.

The source material was PBMCs. These receptor sequences come from a woman between 18 and 29 years old in good health.

This clonotype showed up just a few times. This chain links TRBV2 with TRBJ2-7, with D perhaps matching TRBD2 (5 bases). V lost 3 bases, J lost 3 bases, and 9 bases lay in between. The CDR3 spans 13 residues. Germline-derived CDR1 and CDR2 are SNHLY and FYNNEI. CDR3 sequence (DNA): TGTGCCAGCAGTGACGAGGGCAGCTACGAGCAGTACTTC. Its protein product is CASSDEGSYEQYF.

The CDR3 loop reads CASSQDTVSSYEQYF. CDR3 nucleotide sequence: TGTGCCAGCAGCCAGGATACGGTGAGCTCCTACGAGCAGTACTTC. This rearrangement joins TRBV2 to TRBJ2-7, with D uncertain. The CDR3 loop spans 15 amino acids. V lost 6 bases to trimming and J lost 0 bases, with 15 bases between them. The V gene's germline CDR1 is SNHLY and CDR2 FYNNEI.

This clonotype was detected many times. The chain couples TRBV11-2 to TRBJ2-5; D is unresolved. There are 15 residues in the CDR3. V lost 0 bases and J lost 5, with 13 bases in between. From germline, CDR1 is SGHAT and CDR2 FQNNGV. CDR3 DNA: TGTGCCAGCAGCTTAGATCTAGTTAGCAGGGAGACCCAGTACTTC. Protein: CASSLDLVSRETQYF.

This clonotype was recorded many times. The chain combines TRBV4-1 with TRBJ2-1; D gene unclear. V was shortened by 3 bases and J by 4 bases, with 19 bases between the two germline ends. The CDR3 consists of 17 residues. Per germline, CDR1 MGHRA and CDR2 YSYEKL. The CDR3 loop is CASSHDRIDWGYNEQFF. In DNA, the CDR3 is TGCGCCAGCAGCCACGATAGGATTGACTGGGGATACAATGAGCAGTTCTTC.

The chain links TRBV6-5 to TRBJ2-3; D call uncertain. Germline V lookup: CDR1 MNHEY, CDR2 SVGAGI. The V end lost 0 bases, the J end lost 1 base, and 14 bases lay between the germline ends. There are 17 residues in the CDR3. CDR3 region: CASSYSNERWGTDTQYF. The CDR3 DNA is TGTGCCAGCAGTTACTCGAACGAGAGGTGGGGCACAGATACGCAGTATTTT.

This clonotype has a handful of counts. The V and J genes are TRBV12-3 or TRBV12-4 and TRBJ2-5; no firm D call. This CDR3 contains 14 residues. V shed 7 bases and J shed 5 bases, with 17 bases lying between them. The chain's CDR3 is CASNPSGVSETQYF. The CDR3, as DNA: TGTGCCAGCAACCCGTCAGGCGTCTCGGAGACCCAGTACTTC.

The rearrangement joins TRBV7-9 to TRBJ2-7, with TRBD1 matching 8 bases. This CDR3 has 14 amino acids. V lost 4 bases and J lost 3; bases outside the gene matches: 5. Germline values: CDR1 SEHNR, CDR2 FQNEAQ (reference sequence). CDR3 loop: CASSSTTGDYEQYF. CDR3 bases: TGTGCCAGCAGCTCCACGACAGGGGACTACGAGCAGTACTTC.

This clonotype has only a few counts. The chain couples TRBV23-1 to TRBJ2-2, with D perhaps TRBD1 (6 bases). TRBV23-1 is an ORF; its function is uncertain. Trimming left V 4 bases short and J 4 bases short, with 7 bases between. CDR3 length equals 13 residues. The CDR3 spells CASSRRGTGELFF. The CDR3 nucleotides read TGCGCCAGCAGTCGCAGGGGCACCGGGGAGCTGTTTTTT.

In this sample, this clonotype turned up a few times. The chain has TRBV16 and TRBJ1-5; D remains unclear. Germline-derived CDR1 and CDR2 are KGHSY and FQNENV. V shed 0 bases and J shed 3 bases, with 3 bases lying between them. This CDR3 region has 13 residues. The chain's CDR3 is CASSQSDNQPQHF. CDR3 nucleotides: TGTGCCAGCAGCCAATCGGACAATCAGCCCCAGCATTTT. Combining the CDR3 with reference TRBV16 and TRBJ1-5 gives the whole variable domain GEEVAQTPKHLVRGEGQKAKLYCAPIKGHSYVFWYQQVLKNEFKFLISFQNENVFDETGMPKERFSAKCLPNSPCSLEIQATKLEDSAVYFCASSQSDNQPQHFGDGTRLSIL.

In its sample, this clonotype was seen many times. CDR3 in DNA: TGTGCCAGCAGCATGGACTTCCGAGGGAGCACAGATACGCAGTATTTT. Protein: CASSMDFRGSTDTQYF. The J gene is TRBJ2-3, the V gene TRBV5-6, with a possible D match to TRBD2 (5 bases). The V and J ends lost 4 bases and 0 bases respectively, with 15 bases between them. Germline V lookup: CDR1 SGHDT, CDR2 YYEEEE. The CDR3 runs 16 residues.

This clonotype was seen a handful of times. The CDR3, as DNA: TGCGCCAGCAGCCCAACCGGGACAGGGGATAGGACACCCCTCCACTTT. This encodes CASSPTGTGDRTPLHF. The chain joins TRBV5-1 to TRBJ1-6; 10 bases are a match to TRBD1. Per germline, CDR1 SGHRS and CDR2 YFSETQ. V lost 4 bases, J lost 11 bases, and 12 bases stayed unmatched. The CDR3 is made up of 16 amino acids.

On this clonotype itself: One end of the junction does not line up with germline, which may come from a read error. This rearrangement joins TRBV24-1 to TRBJ1-1; D unresolved. The CDR3 is 11 amino acids. Germline lookup yields CDR1 KGHDR and CDR2 SFDVKD. In DNA form, the CDR3 reads TGTGCAACCATGGAGAACACTGAAGCTTTCTTT. Its protein product is CATMENTEAFF.

The DNA of the CDR3 is TGTGCCAGCAGTGAATATTGTTCCAGATGTTTCGCGGAGCAAACAGATACGCAGTATTTT. Protein product: CASSEYCSRCFAEQTDTQYF. The gene calls are TRBV25-1 and TRBJ2-3; D not certain. Germline V gene sequence: CDR1 MGHDK, CDR2 SYGVNS. V was clipped by 0 bases and J by 3 bases, with 25 bases between them. The length of the CDR3 is 20 residues.

This clonotype has ten or more counts. This chain links TRBV4-3 with TRBJ2-7; 8 positions agree with TRBD2. The CDR3 spans 16 residues. Per germline, CDR1 LGHNA and CDR2 YSLEER. The ends lost 0 bases at V and 4 bases at J; junction bases unmatched: 8. The CDR3 protein is CASSQDQAGEGYEQYF. CDR3 sequence (DNA): TGCGCCAGCAGCCAAGATCAAGCGGGAGAAGGATACGAGCAGTACTTC.

This clonotype occurred a few times. The CDR3 nucleotides are TGCGCCAGCGGAAGTACCGGGGAGCTGTTTTTT. This gives the protein CASGSTGELFF. The rearrangement joins TRBV5-1 to TRBJ2-2; D is unclear. This CDR3 is 11 amino acids long. The germline V gene has CDR1 SGHRS and CDR2 YFSETQ. V lost 7 bases, J lost 5 bases, and 6 bases lay in between.

The genes are TRBV29-1 and TRBJ2-5, with TRBD1 identical over 8 bases. The CDR3 covers 13 residues. Looked up from germline, CDR1 is SQVTM and CDR2 is ANQGSEA. The V segment lost 7 bases and the J segment 4 bases; nucleotides outside the gene matches: 8. For the CDR3, the DNA is TGCAGCGGGCAGACAGGGGCGGTAGAGACCCAGTACTTC. This encodes CSGQTGAVETQYF.

This CDR3 is CSALGLEADTQYF. In DNA form, the CDR3 reads TGCAGTGCTCTGGGACTAGAGGCGGATACGCAGTATTTT. This chain uses TRBV20-1 with TRBJ2-3; 8 bases line up with TRBD2. The CDR3 runs 13 residues. CDR1 DFQATT and CDR2 SNEGSKA come from the germline V gene (reference sequence). V dropped 5 bases and J dropped 6; count of bases not matched to a gene: 7.

This clonotype has only a few counts. The chain joins TRBV25-1 to TRBJ2-1; a possible D gene is TRBD2 (6 bases). Germline assignment: CDR1 MGHDK and CDR2 SYGVNS. Trimming removed 7 bases at V and 4 bases at J, with 35 bases between. This CDR3 has 21 amino acids. In DNA, the CDR3 is TGTGCCAGCATGGGAATTTCTAGGGATGACGCGGGGCTACCCCTTTACAATGAGCAGTTCTTC. This translates into CASMGISRDDAGLPLYNEQFF.

The rearrangement uses TRBV27 and TRBJ2-7, with unresolved D. The V end was cut by 0 bases, the J end by 5 bases, with 8 bases between. Looked up from germline, CDR1 is MNHEY and CDR2 is SMNVEV (reference sequence). This CDR3 region has 13 residues. The CDR3 nucleotides are TGTGCCAGCAGTTTATCCCCCATCCACGAGCAGTACTTC. Translated: CASSLSPIHEQYF.

This clonotype was seen many times. This chain uses TRBV3-1 with TRBJ2-4; TRBD2 aligns across 7 bases. V shed 1 base and J 1 base; nucleotides not matched to a gene: 1. The germline V gene encodes CDR1 LGHDT and CDR2 YNNKEL (reference sequence). The CDR3 length is 15 residues. This CDR3 is CASSQAGGAKNIQYF. The CDR3 DNA is TGTGCCAGCAGCCAAGCGGGAGGTGCCAAAAACATTCAGTACTTC.

This sequence joins TRBV6-1 and TRBJ2-7; 7 bases are shared with TRBD2. The trim removed 10 bases at V and 2 bases at J, leaving 14 bases unmatched. The CDR3 runs 15 residues. The germline CDR1 and CDR2 sequences are MNHNS and SASEGT. This CDR3 is CANSPLPAGTYEQYF. The DNA for the CDR3 is TGTGCCAACAGCCCCCTTCCAGCGGGAACCTACGAGCAGTACTTC.

This clonotype was picked up a small number of times. The J gene is TRBJ2-1, the V gene TRBV6-4; 14 bases align to TRBD2. Germline loops: CDR1 MRHNA, CDR2 SNTAGT. The CDR3 is made up of 17 amino acids. With V trimmed by 4 bases and J by 3 bases, 5 bases remained unmatched. The CDR3 loop is CASSAGTSGSDYNEQFF. The DNA for the CDR3 is TGTGCCAGCAGTGCCGGGACTAGCGGGAGTGACTACAATGAGCAGTTCTTC.